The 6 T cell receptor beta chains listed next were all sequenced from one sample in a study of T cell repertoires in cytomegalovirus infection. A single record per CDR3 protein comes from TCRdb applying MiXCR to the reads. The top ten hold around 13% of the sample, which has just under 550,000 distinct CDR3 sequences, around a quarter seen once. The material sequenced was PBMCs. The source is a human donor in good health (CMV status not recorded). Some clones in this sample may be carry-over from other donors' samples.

The CDR3 spells CASSRSQYEQYF. The CDR3 DNA reads TGTGCCAGCAGTCGGTCACAATACGAGCAGTACTTC. This chain joins TRBV12-3 or TRBV12-4 and TRBJ2-7; D gene unclear. This CDR3 comprises 12 residues. Trimming removed 5 bases at V and 4 bases at J, with 9 bases between.

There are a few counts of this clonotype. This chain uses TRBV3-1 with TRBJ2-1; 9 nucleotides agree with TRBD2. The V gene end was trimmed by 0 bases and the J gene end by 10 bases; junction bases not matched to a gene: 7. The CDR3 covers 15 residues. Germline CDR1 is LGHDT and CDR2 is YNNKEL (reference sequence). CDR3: CASSQDFSGSWEQFF. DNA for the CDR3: TGTGCCAGCAGCCAAGACTTTAGCGGGAGTTGGGAGCAGTTCTTC.

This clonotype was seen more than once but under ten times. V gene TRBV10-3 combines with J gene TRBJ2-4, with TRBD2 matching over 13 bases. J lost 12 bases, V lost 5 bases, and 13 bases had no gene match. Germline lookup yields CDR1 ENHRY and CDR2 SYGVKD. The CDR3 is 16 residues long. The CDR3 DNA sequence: TGTGCCATCAGTTCGGGGACTAGCGGGACAGTCGGCTCTCAGTACTTC. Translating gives CAISSGTSGTVGSQYF.

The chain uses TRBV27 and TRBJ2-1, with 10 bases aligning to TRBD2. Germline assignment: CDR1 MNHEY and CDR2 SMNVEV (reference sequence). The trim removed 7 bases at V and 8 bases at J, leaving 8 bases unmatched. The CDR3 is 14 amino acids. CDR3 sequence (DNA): TGTGCCAGCACCTCTAGCGGGAGTCCCCATGAGCAGTTCTTC. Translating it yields CASTSSGSPHEQFF.

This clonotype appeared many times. CDR3 nucleotides: TGTGCCAGCAGCTTACGTTTTATGGGGCGGAACACCGGGGAGCTGTTTTTT. It encodes CASSLRFMGRNTGELFF. V is TRBV7-2 and J is TRBJ2-2; maybe TRBD1 (5 bases). Trimming shortened V by 2 bases and J by 1 base, and 14 bases separated the two germline ends. CDR1 is SGHTA, CDR2 FQGNSA, per germline. The CDR3 runs to 17 residues.

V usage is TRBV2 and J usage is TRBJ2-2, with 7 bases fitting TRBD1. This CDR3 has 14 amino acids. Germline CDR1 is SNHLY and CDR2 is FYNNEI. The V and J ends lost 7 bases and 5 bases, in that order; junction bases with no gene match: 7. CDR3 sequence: CASNPSTGTGELFF. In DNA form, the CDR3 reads TGTGCCAGCAACCCATCGACAGGGACCGGGGAGCTGTTTTTT.